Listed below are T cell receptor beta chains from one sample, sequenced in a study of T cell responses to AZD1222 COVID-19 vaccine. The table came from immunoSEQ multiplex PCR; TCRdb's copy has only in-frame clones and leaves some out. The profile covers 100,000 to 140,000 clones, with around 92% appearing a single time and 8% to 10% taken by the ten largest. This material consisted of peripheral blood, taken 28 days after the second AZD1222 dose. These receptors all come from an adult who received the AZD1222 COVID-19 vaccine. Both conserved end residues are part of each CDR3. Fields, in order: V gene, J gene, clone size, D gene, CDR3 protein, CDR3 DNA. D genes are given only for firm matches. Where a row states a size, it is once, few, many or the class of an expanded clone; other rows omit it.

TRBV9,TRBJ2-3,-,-,CASSLTGIPDTQYF,TGTGCCAGCAGCTTAACAGGGATCCCAGATACGCAGTATTTT
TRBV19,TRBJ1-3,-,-,CASSRGLRGNTIYF,TGTGCCAGTAGTCGGGGTCTTCGGGGAAACACCATATATTTT
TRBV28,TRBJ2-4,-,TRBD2,CASSYGRPNKNIQYF,TGTGCCAGCAGCTACGGGAGGCCCAACAAAAACATTCAGTACTTC
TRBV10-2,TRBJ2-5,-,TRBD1,CASSPGTGEETQYF,TGCGCCAGCAGTCCCGGGACAGGGGAAGAGACCCAGTACTTC
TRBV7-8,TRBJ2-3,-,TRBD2,CASSPAGGVDTQYF,TGTGCCAGCAGCCCAGCGGGAGGTGTAGATACGCAGTATTTT
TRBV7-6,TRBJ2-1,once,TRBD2,CASSWTSGEGNEQFF,TGTGCCAGCAGCTGGACTTCCGGGGAGGGGAATGAGCAGTTCTTC
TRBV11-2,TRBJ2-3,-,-,CASSLVRGSTDTQYF,TGTGCCAGCAGCTTAGTACGGGGTAGCACAGATACGCAGTATTTT
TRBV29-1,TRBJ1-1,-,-,CSVYPGTMNTEAFF,TGCAGCGTCTATCCCGGGACCATGAACACTGAAGCTTTCTTT
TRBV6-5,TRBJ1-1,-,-,CASTPGGIPEAFF,TGTGCCAGCACCCCCGGGGGGATCCCTGAAGCTTTCTTT
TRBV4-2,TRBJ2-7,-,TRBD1,CASSARSSGTDVRGYEQYF,TGTGCCAGCAGCGCCCGCTCGTCCGGGACAGACGTCCGAGGCTACGAGCAGTACTTC
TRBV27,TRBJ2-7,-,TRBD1,CASRSTGGNYEQYF,TGTGCCAGCAGATCAACAGGGGGAAACTACGAGCAGTACTTC
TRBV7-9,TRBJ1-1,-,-,CASSYGVVGNTEAFF,TGTGCCAGCAGCTATGGGGTAGTGGGGAACACTGAAGCTTTCTTT
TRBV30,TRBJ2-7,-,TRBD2,CAWSVSREGYEQYF,TGTGCCTGGAGTGTATCGCGGGAGGGGTACGAGCAGTACTTC
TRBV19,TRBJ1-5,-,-,CASNRWGSSLGGLDQPQHF,TGTGCCAGTAATCGATGGGGATCGAGTCTGGGTGGGTTAGATCAGCCCCAGCATTTT
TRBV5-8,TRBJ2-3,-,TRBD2,CASSQGLAVSDTQYF,TGTGCCAGCAGCCAGGGACTAGCTGTGTCGGATACGCAGTATTTT
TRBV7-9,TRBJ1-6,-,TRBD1,CASSPGTGGNSPLHF,TGTGCCAGCAGCCCCGGGACAGGGGGCAATTCACCCCTCCACTTT
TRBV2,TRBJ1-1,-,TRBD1,CASRGQGLNTEAFF,TGTGCCAGCAGAGGACAGGGTCTGAACACTGAAGCTTTCTTT
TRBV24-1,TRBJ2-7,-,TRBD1,CATSDSRTGTPYEQYF,TGTGCCACCAGTGATTCCAGGACAGGGACCCCCTACGAGCAGTACTTC
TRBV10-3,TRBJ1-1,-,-,CAISDSGGLNTEAFF,TGTGCCATCAGTGACTCGGGAGGTTTGAACACTGAAGCTTTCTTT
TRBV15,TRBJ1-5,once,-,CATSRDWPPGPQHF,TGTGCCACCAGCAGAGACTGGCCCCCCGGGCCCCAGCATTTT
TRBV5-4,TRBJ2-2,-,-,CASSLVGTGELFF,TGTGCCAGCAGCTTGGTGGGCACCGGGGAGCTGTTTTTT
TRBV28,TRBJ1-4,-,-,CASSLSLATNEKLFF,TGTGCCAGCAGTTTGTCGCTTGCAACTAATGAAAAACTGTTTTTT
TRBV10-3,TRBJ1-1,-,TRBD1,CASRTGPATEAFF,TGTGCCAGTCGGACAGGGCCTGCCACTGAAGCTTTCTTT
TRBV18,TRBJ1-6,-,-,CASSPPMGLNSPLHF,TGTGCCAGCTCACCACCGATGGGGCTAAATTCACCCCTCCACTTT
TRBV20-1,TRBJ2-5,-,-,CSASVEQETQYF,TGCAGTGCTAGTGTCGAACAAGAGACCCAGTACTTC
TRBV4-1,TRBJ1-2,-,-,CASSQFLGNFHGYTF,TGCGCCAGCAGCCAATTCCTTGGTAATTTTCATGGCTACACCTTC
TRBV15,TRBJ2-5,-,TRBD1,CATSGGATGGMETQYF,TGTGCCACCAGCGGGGGAGCCACAGGGGGCATGGAGACCCAGTACTTC
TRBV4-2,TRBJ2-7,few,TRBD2,CASSQGPGLAGRYEQYF,TGTGCCAGCAGCCAGGGTCCGGGACTAGCGGGCCGTTACGAGCAGTACTTC
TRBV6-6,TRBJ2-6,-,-,CASSQTQGRRTLGANVLTF,TGTGCCAGCAGTCAGACCCAGGGGAGAAGGACGTTGGGGGCCAACGTCCTGACTTTC
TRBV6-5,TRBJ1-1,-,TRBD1,CASRPPRQGNTEAFF,TGTGCCAGCAGACCCCCCCGACAGGGGAACACTGAAGCTTTCTTT
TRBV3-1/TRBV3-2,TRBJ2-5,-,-,CASSQVQETQYF,TGTGCCAGTAGCCAAGTTCAGGAGACCCAGTACTTC
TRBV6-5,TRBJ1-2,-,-,CASSYSKANSRYGYTF,TGTGCCAGCAGTTACTCGAAGGCTAATTCCCGCTATGGCTACACCTTC
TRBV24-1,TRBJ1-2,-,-,CATSDPTGMGYGYTF,TGTGCCACCAGTGACCCTACAGGGATGGGCTATGGCTACACCTTC
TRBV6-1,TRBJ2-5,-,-,CASSEEGARFETQYF,TGTGCCAGCAGTGAAGAGGGAGCCAGGTTTGAGACCCAGTACTTC
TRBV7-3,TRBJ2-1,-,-,CASSRDFYNEQFF,TGTGCCAGCAGCCGGGACTTTTACAATGAGCAGTTCTTC
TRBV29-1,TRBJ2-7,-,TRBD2,CSVSGLADVYEQYF,TGCAGCGTCTCGGGACTAGCGGACGTCTACGAGCAGTACTTC
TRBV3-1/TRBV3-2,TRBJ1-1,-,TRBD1,CASSRQGGTEAFF,TGTGCCAGCAGCCGACAGGGCGGCACTGAAGCTTTCTTT
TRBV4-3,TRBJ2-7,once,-,CASAKGGDRTGFYEQYF,TGCGCCAGCGCAAAGGGGGGGGACCGGACAGGCTTCTACGAGCAGTACTTC
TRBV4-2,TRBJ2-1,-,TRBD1,CASSQDWTGNNEQFF,TGTGCCAGCAGCCAAGATTGGACAGGGAACAATGAGCAGTTCTTC
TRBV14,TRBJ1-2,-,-,CASSLGQSNGYTF,TGTGCCAGCAGCCTAGGACAGTCGAATGGCTACACCTTC
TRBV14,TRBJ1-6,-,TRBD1,CASSQVGTGGSSPLHF,TGTGCCAGCAGCCAAGTTGGGACAGGGGGCAGTTCACCCCTCCACTTT
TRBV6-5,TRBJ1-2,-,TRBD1,CASSPDRVGGYTF,TGTGCCAGCAGCCCCGACAGGGTGGGAGGCTACACCTTC
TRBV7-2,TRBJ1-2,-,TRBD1,CASSLNRGGGYGYTF,TGTGCCAGCAGCCTAAACAGGGGGGGTGGCTATGGCTACACCTTC
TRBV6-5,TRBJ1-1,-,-,CASSYSGKNTEAFF,TGTGCCAGCAGTTACTCGGGCAAGAACACTGAAGCTTTCTTT
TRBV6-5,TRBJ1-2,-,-,CAPERRSNYGYTF,TGTGCCCCGGAGCGGCGCAGTAACTATGGCTACACCTTC